The rows below give T cell receptor beta chains drawn from one sample of a study of high-grade serous ovarian cancer treatment subgroups. TCRdb keeps only in-frame clones here, not all; method: immunoSEQ multiplex PCR. The sample records roughly 29,000 clones, about 86% being singletons. The sequenced sample was tumor tissue. The origin of the receptors is a human donor with high-grade serous ovarian cancer. CDR3s include the opening cysteine and the closing phenylalanine or tryptophan. Fields, in order: J gene, D gene, clone size, V gene, CDR3 DNA, CDR3 protein. A D gene is named only where the DNA matches it firmly. Rows give clone size only sometimes, using once, few, many, or a class for an expanded clone.

j_gene: TRBJ1-2
d_gene: -
abundance: few
v_gene: TRBV9
CDR3nt: TGTGCCAGCAGCCCCGAACAGGGTAACTATGGCTACACCTTC
CDR3aa: CASSPEQGNYGYTF

j_gene: TRBJ1-5
d_gene: TRBD1
abundance: -
v_gene: TRBV7-8
CDR3nt: TGTGCCAGCAGCCTCTTAGGGGGCGTGGGGAGCAATCAGCCCCAGCATTTT
CDR3aa: CASSLLGGVGSNQPQHF

j_gene: TRBJ2-1
d_gene: TRBD1
abundance: -
v_gene: TRBV2
CDR3nt: TGTGCCAGCGGAGTAGGACAGGGCTACAATGAGCAGTTCTTC
CDR3aa: CASGVGQGYNEQFF

j_gene: TRBJ2-1
d_gene: -
abundance: -
v_gene: TRBV27
CDR3nt: TGTGCCAGCAGTTTATCGGAAGACAGAGAGCAGTTCTTC
CDR3aa: CASSLSEDREQFF

j_gene: TRBJ1-5
d_gene: -
abundance: few
v_gene: TRBV30
CDR3nt: TGTGCCTGGAGTGTGCGTCAGGTCAATCAGCCCCAGCATTTT
CDR3aa: CAWSVRQVNQPQHF

j_gene: TRBJ2-6
d_gene: TRBD1
abundance: -
v_gene: TRBV5-1
CDR3nt: TGCGCCAGCCGCCGGGACAGCGGCTCTGGGGCCAACGTCCTGACTTTC
CDR3aa: CASRRDSGSGANVLTF

j_gene: TRBJ2-3
d_gene: -
abundance: -
v_gene: TRBV6-1
CDR3nt: TGTGCCAGCAGTCCCCCCGTCCGGGCGGATACGCAGTATTTT
CDR3aa: CASSPPVRADTQYF

j_gene: TRBJ1-2
d_gene: -
abundance: -
v_gene: TRBV7-2
CDR3nt: TGTGCCAGCACCTTAATGGGCAATCCCTATGGCTACACCTTC
CDR3aa: CASTLMGNPYGYTF

j_gene: TRBJ2-3
d_gene: -
abundance: -
v_gene: TRBV5-1
CDR3nt: TGCGCCAGCAGCTTGCCGACAGGCGCAGATACGCAGTATTTT
CDR3aa: CASSLPTGADTQYF

j_gene: TRBJ1-2
d_gene: TRBD1
abundance: -
v_gene: TRBV19
CDR3nt: TGTGCCAGTAGCTGGACAGGTGGCTACACCTTC
CDR3aa: CASSWTGGYTF

j_gene: TRBJ1-2
d_gene: TRBD1
abundance: -
v_gene: TRBV30
CDR3nt: TGTGCCTGGGCACAGGGGGCAAAAGGCTACACCTTC
CDR3aa: CAWAQGAKGYTF

j_gene: TRBJ2-2
d_gene: TRBD1
abundance: -
v_gene: TRBV27
CDR3nt: TGTGCCAGCAGTTTATGGACAGGGTATCTAACCGGGGAGCTGTTTTTT
CDR3aa: CASSLWTGYLTGELFF

j_gene: TRBJ1-2
d_gene: -
abundance: -
v_gene: TRBV28
CDR3nt: TGTGCCAGCAGTGCCGGCCGTGGCTACACCTTC
CDR3aa: CASSAGRGYTF

j_gene: TRBJ2-2
d_gene: -
abundance: -
v_gene: TRBV7-2
CDR3nt: TGTGCCAGCAGCTTAAATCAAAGGGGCGGGGAGCTGTTTTTT
CDR3aa: CASSLNQRGGELFF

j_gene: TRBJ2-5
d_gene: -
abundance: -
v_gene: TRBV7-9
CDR3nt: TGTGCCAGCAGCTACACAGGACCGGGGGAGACCCAGTACTTC
CDR3aa: CASSYTGPGETQYF

j_gene: TRBJ1-1
d_gene: -
abundance: -
v_gene: TRBV11-2
CDR3nt: TGTGCCAGCAGCCGGGATTCGAACACTGAAGCTTTCTTT
CDR3aa: CASSRDSNTEAFF

j_gene: TRBJ2-3
d_gene: TRBD1
abundance: -
v_gene: TRBV18
CDR3nt: TGTGCCAGCTCACCATTAGACAGGGCGAGCACAGATACGCAGTATTTT
CDR3aa: CASSPLDRASTDTQYF

j_gene: TRBJ2-3
d_gene: TRBD2
abundance: -
v_gene: TRBV28
CDR3nt: TGTGCCAGCACTGAGCGGGAGGGCGGGGGAGATACGCAGTATTTT
CDR3aa: CASTEREGGGDTQYF

j_gene: TRBJ2-7
d_gene: -
abundance: -
v_gene: TRBV4-1
CDR3nt: TGCGCCAGCAGCCTGCGTTGGCGGGTGATCGACGAGCAGTACTTC
CDR3aa: CASSLRWRVIDEQYF

j_gene: TRBJ2-7
d_gene: -
abundance: -
v_gene: TRBV29-1
CDR3nt: TGCAGCGTTGTACTAACTGGGCACTACGAGCAGTACTTC
CDR3aa: CSVVLTGHYEQYF

j_gene: TRBJ2-3
d_gene: -
abundance: -
v_gene: TRBV5-1
CDR3nt: TGCGCCAGCAGCTTGGAGAAAGCGGATACGCAGTATTTT
CDR3aa: CASSLEKADTQYF

j_gene: TRBJ1-5
d_gene: -
abundance: few
v_gene: TRBV28
CDR3nt: TGTGCCAGCAGCTCTCTGGGGCAGTACAATCAGCCCCAGCATTTT
CDR3aa: CASSSLGQYNQPQHF

j_gene: TRBJ2-6
d_gene: -
abundance: -
v_gene: TRBV27
CDR3nt: TGTGCCAGCAGTGGGGAACAGGGCAGGGACTCTGGGGCCAACGTCCTGACTTTC
CDR3aa: CASSGEQGRDSGANVLTF

j_gene: TRBJ2-2
d_gene: -
abundance: -
v_gene: TRBV19
CDR3nt: TGTGCCAGCCACCCGAGCTTTTGGGTCACCGGGGAGCTGTTTTTT
CDR3aa: CASHPSFWVTGELFF

j_gene: TRBJ1-2
d_gene: TRBD1
abundance: -
v_gene: TRBV30
CDR3nt: TGTGCCTGCCCGACAGGGGGCGCCTATGGCTACACCTTC
CDR3aa: CACPTGGAYGYTF

j_gene: TRBJ2-7
d_gene: TRBD2
abundance: once
v_gene: TRBV6-1
CDR3nt: TGTGCCAGCAGCCGAGCGGGGCTTTCATACGAGCAGTACTTC
CDR3aa: CASSRAGLSYEQYF

j_gene: TRBJ1-5
d_gene: TRBD1
abundance: -
v_gene: TRBV9
CDR3nt: TGTGCCAGCAGCGCGGGACAGAAGAATCAGCCCCAGCATTTT
CDR3aa: CASSAGQKNQPQHF

j_gene: TRBJ1-2
d_gene: -
abundance: once
v_gene: TRBV10-3
CDR3nt: TGTGCCATCAGTGAGCTCGGGACCACTGGGCGGGGGAAGCTCTATGGCTACACCTTC
CDR3aa: CAISELGTTGRGKLYGYTF

j_gene: TRBJ2-5
d_gene: -
abundance: -
v_gene: TRBV5-6
CDR3nt: TGTGCCAGCAGTACTCCTTATCCGGCGGTTGAGACCCAGTACTTC
CDR3aa: CASSTPYPAVETQYF

j_gene: TRBJ1-2
d_gene: TRBD1
abundance: -
v_gene: TRBV30
CDR3nt: TGTGCCTGGAAAGGGACAGGGACCTATGGCTACACCTTC
CDR3aa: CAWKGTGTYGYTF

j_gene: TRBJ1-5
d_gene: -
abundance: -
v_gene: TRBV19
CDR3nt: TGTGCCAGTAGTATCTTTAGGGGAGGTAGCAATCAGCCCCAGCATTTT
CDR3aa: CASSIFRGGSNQPQHF